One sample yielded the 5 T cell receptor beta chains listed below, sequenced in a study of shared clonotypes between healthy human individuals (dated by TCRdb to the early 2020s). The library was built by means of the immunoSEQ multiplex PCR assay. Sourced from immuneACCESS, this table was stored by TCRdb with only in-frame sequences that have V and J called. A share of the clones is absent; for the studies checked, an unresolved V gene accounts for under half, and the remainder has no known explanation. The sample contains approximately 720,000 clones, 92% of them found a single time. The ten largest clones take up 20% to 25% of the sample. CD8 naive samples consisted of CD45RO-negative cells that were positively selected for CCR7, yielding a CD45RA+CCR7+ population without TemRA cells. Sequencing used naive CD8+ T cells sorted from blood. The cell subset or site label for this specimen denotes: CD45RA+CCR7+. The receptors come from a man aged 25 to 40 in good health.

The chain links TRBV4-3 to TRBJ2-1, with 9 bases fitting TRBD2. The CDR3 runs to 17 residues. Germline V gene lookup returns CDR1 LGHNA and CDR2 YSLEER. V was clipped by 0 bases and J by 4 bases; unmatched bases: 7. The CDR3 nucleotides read TGCGCCAGCAGCCAAGATACTCCTAGCGGGAAATACAATGAGCAGTTCTTC. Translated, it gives CASSQDTPSGKYNEQFF.

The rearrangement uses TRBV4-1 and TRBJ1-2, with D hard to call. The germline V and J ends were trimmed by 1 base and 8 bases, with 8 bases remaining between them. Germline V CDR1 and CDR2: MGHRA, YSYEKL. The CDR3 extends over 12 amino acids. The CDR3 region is CASSQGTQGYTF. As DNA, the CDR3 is TGCGCCAGCAGCCAAGGGACCCAAGGCTACACCTTC.

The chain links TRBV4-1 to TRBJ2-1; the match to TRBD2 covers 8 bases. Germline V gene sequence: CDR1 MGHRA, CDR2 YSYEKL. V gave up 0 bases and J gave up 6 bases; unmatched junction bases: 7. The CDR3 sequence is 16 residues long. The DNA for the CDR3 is TGCGCCAGCAGCCAAGATAGGTCCCTAGCGGGCAATGAGCAGTTCTTC. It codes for CASSQDRSLAGNEQFF.

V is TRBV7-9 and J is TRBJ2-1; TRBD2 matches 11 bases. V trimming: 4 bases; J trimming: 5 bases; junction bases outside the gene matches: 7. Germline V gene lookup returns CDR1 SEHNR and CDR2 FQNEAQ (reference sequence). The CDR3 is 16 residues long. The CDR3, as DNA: TGTGCCAGCAGCTCGATTGGGACTAGCGGCCACAATGAGCAGTTCTTC. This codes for CASSSIGTSGHNEQFF.

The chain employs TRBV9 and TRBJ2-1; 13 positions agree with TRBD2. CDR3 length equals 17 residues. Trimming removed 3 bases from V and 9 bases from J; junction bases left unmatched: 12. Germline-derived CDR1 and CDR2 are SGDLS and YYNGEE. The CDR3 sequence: CASSERRTSGRLGEQFF. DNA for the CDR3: TGTGCCAGCAGCGAGAGGAGGACTAGCGGGAGACTTGGTGAGCAGTTCTTC.